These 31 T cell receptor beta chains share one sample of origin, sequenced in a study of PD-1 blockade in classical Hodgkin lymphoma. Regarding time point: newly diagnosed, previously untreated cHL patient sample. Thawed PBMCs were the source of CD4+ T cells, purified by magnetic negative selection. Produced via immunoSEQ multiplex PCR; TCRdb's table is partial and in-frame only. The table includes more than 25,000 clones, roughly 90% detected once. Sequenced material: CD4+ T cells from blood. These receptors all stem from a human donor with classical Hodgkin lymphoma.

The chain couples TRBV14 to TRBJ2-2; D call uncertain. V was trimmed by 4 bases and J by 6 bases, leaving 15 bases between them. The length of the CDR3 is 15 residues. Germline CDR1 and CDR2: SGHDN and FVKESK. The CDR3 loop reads CASSRNLRMAGELFF. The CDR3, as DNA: TGTGCCAGCAGCCGAAACCTTCGAATGGCCGGGGAGCTGTTTTTT. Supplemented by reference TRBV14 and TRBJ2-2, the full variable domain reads EAGVTQFPSHSVIEKGQTVTLRCDPISGHDNLYWYRRVMGKEIKFLLHFVKESKQDESGMPNNRFLAERTGGTYSTLKVQPAELEDSGVYFCASSRNLRMAGELFFGEGSRLTVL.

The CDR3 loop reads CASSESRTGNQPQHF. The DNA of the CDR3 is TGTGCCAGCAGTGAATCCCGGACGGGGAATCAGCCCCAGCATTTT. The chain employs TRBV2 and TRBJ1-5; D gene ambiguous. Germline CDR1 and CDR2: SNHLY and FYNNEI. This CDR3 region has 15 residues. V dropped 2 bases and J dropped 4 bases, with 12 bases sitting between them.

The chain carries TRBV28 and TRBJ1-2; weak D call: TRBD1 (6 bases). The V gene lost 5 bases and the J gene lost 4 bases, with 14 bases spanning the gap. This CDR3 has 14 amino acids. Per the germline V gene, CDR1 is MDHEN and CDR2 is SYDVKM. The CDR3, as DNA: TGTGCCAGCAGTGGGACACAGGGTGCCTATGGCTACACCTTC. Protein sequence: CASSGTQGAYGYTF.

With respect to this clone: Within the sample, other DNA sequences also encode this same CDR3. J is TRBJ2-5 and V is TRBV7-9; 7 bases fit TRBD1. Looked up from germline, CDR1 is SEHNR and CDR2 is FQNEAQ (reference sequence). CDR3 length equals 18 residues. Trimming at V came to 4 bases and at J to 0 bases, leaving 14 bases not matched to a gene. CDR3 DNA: TGTGCCAGCAGCTCCTCGTACTGGACAGGAGCCTACCAAGAGACCCAGTACTTC. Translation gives CASSSSYWTGAYQETQYF.

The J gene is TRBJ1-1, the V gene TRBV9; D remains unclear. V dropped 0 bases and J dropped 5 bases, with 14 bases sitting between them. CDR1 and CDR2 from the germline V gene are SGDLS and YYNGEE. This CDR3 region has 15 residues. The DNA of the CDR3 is TGTGCCAGCAGCGTAGATGGTCGCGGGTGGACTGAAGCTTTCTTT. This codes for CASSVDGRGWTEAFF.

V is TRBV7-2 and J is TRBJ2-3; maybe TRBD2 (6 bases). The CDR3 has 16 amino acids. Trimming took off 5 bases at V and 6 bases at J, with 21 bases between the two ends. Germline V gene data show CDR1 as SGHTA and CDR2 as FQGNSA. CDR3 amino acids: CASSTQQAGIGDTQYF. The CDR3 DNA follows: TGTGCCAGCAGCACACAACAGGCGGGGATAGGGGATACGCAGTATTTT.

For the CDR3, the DNA is TGTGCCAGCAGCTTTCGGTCGGGCAGGGGGGGCAATGAGCAGTTCTTC. Protein sequence: CASSFRSGRGGNEQFF. This chain joins TRBV7-2 and TRBJ2-1, with D perhaps given as TRBD1 or TRBD2 (7 bases each). V lost 3 bases, J lost 6 bases, and 18 bases lay in between. CDR1 and CDR2 (germline): SGHTA, FQGNSA. The length of the CDR3 is 16 residues. The full variable domain, in which reference TRBV7-2 and TRBJ2-1 provide the parts outside the CDR3, is GAGVSQSPSNKVTEKGKDVELRCDPISGHTALYWYRQSLGQGLEFLIYFQGNSAPDKSGLPSDRFSAERTGGSVSTLTIQRTQQEDSAVYLCASSFRSGRGGNEQFFGPGTRLTVL.

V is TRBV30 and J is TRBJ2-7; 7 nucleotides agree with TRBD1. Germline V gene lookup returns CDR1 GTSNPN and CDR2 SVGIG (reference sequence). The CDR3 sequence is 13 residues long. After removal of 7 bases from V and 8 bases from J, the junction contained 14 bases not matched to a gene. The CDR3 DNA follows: TGTGCCTTTTTCGACAGGGCTACCTTGCAGCAGTACTTC. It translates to CAFFDRATLQQYF.

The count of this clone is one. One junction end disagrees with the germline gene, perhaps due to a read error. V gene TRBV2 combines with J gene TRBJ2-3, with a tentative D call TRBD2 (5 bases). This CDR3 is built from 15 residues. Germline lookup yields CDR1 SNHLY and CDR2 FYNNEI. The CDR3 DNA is TGTGCCAGCAGTGGGACTTTCCTCAGCACGGATACGCAGTATTTT. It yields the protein CASSGTFLSTDTQYF. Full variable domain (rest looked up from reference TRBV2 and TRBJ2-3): EPEVTQTPSHQVTQMGQEVILRCVPISNHLYFYWYRQILGQKVEFLVSFYNNEISEKSEIFDDQFSVERPDGSNFTLKIRSTKLEDSAMYFCASSGTFLSTDTQYFGPGTRLTVL.

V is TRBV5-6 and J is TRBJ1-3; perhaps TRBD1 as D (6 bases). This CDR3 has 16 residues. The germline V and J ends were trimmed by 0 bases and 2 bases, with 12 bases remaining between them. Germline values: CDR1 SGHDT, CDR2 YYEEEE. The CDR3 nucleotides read TGTGCCAGCAGCTTGGGTCCAGGGGCGGCTGGAAACACCATATATTTT. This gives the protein CASSLGPGAAGNTIYF.

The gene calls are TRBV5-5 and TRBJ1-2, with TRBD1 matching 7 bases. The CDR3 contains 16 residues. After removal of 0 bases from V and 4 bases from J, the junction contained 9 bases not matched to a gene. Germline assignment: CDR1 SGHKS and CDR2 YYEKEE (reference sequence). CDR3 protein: CASSLGGRQGVYGYTF. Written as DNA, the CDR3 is TGTGCCAGCAGCTTGGGGGGAAGACAGGGTGTCTATGGCTACACCTTC.

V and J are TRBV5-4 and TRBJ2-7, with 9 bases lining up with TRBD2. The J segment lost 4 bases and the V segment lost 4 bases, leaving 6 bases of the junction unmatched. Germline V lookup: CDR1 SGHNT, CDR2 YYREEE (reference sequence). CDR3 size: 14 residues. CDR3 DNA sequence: TGTGCCAGCAGCATCGGACTAGCGAGGTACGAGCAGTACTTC. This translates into CASSIGLARYEQYF. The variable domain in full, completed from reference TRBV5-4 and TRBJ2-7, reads ETGVTQSPTHLIKTRGQQVTLRCSSQSGHNTVSWYQQALGQGPQFIFQYYREEENGRGNFPPRFSGLQFPNYSSELNVNALELDDSALYLCASSIGLARYEQYFGPGTRLTVT.

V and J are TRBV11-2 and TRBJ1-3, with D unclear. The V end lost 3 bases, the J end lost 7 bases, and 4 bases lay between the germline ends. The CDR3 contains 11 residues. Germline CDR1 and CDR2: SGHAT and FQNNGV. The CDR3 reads CASSLGNTIYF. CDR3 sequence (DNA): TGTGCCAGCAGCTTGGGGAACACCATATATTTT.

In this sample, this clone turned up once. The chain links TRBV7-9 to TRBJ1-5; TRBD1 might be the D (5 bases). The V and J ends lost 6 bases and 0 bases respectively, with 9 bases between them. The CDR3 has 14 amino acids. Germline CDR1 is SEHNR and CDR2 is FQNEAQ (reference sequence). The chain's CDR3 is CASRQGHSNQPQHF. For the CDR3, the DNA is TGTGCCAGCAGGCAGGGTCATAGCAATCAGCCCCAGCATTTT. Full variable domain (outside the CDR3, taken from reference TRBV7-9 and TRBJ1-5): DTGVSQNPRHKITKRGQNVTFRCDPISEHNRLYWYRQTLGQGPEFLTYFQNEAQLEKSRLLSDRFSAERPKGSFSTLEIQRTEQGDSAMYLCASRQGHSNQPQHFGDGTRLSIL.

The CDR3 sequence is CASSLGGYNEQFF. The CDR3 nucleotides are TGTGCCAGCAGCTTAGGGGGATACAATGAGCAGTTCTTC. This rearrangement joins TRBV11-2 to TRBJ2-1; D is unresolved. V was pared by 1 base and J by 4 bases, with 5 bases between. This CDR3 region has 13 residues. The germline gives CDR1 SGHAT, CDR2 FQNNGV. Complete variable domain (other parts from reference TRBV11-2 and TRBJ2-1): EAGVAQSPRYKIIEKRQSVAFWCNPISGHATLYWYQQILGQGPKLLIQFQNNGVVDDSQLPKDRFSAERLKGVDSTLKIQPAKLEDSAVYLCASSLGGYNEQFFGPGTRLTVL.

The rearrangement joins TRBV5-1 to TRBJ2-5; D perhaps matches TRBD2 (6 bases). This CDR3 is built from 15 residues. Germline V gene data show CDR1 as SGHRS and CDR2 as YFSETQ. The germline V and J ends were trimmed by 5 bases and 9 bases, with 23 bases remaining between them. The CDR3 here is CASSSRDWGAEAQYF. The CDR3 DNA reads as TGCGCCAGCAGTTCCCGGGACTGGGGCGCGGAGGCCCAGTACTTC.

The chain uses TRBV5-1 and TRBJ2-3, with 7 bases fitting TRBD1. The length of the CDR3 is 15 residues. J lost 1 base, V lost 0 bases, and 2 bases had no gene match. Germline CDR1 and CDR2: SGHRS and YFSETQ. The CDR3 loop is CASSLATGGTDTQYF. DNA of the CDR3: TGCGCCAGCAGCTTGGCTACAGGGGGCACAGATACGCAGTATTTT.

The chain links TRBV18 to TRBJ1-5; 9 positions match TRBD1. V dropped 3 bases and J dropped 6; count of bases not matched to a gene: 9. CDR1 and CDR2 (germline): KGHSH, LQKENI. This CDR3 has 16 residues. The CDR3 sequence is CASSPTPGQGFQPQHF. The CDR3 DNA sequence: TGTGCCAGCTCACCGACCCCGGGACAGGGTTTTCAGCCCCAGCATTTT.

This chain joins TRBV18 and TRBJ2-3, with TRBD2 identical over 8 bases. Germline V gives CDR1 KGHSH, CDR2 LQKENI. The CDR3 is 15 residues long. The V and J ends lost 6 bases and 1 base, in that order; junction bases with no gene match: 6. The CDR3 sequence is CASSTGRGGTDTQYF. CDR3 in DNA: TGTGCCAGCTCGACTGGGCGGGGGGGCACAGATACGCAGTATTTT.

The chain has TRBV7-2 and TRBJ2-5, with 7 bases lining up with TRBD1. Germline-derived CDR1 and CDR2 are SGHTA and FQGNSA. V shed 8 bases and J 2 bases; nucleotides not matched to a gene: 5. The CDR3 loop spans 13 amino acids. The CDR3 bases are TGTGCCAGCCGGCCGGGACAGCAAGAGACCCAGTACTTC. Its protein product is CASRPGQQETQYF.

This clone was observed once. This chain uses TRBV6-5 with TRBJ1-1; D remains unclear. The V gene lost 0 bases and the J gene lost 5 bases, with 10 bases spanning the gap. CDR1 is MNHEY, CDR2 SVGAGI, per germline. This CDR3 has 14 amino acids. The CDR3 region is CASSYSIVETEAFF. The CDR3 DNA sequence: TGTGCCAGCAGTTACTCGATTGTGGAAACTGAAGCTTTCTTT.

In nucleotides, the CDR3 is TGTGCCAGCAGCCCATCAACACCGAACTATGGCTACACCTTC. Translated, it gives CASSPSTPNYGYTF. The chain uses TRBV5-6 and TRBJ1-2; D not resolved. V was pared by 4 bases and J by 2 bases, with 12 bases between. This CDR3 is 14 amino acids long. Germline CDR1 is SGHDT and CDR2 is YYEEEE.

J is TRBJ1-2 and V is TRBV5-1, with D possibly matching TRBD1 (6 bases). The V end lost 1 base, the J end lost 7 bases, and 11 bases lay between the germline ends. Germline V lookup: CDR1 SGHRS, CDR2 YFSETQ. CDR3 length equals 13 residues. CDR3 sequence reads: CASSLQGSAGYTF. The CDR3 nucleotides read TGCGCCAGCAGCTTGCAGGGGTCGGCTGGCTACACCTTC.

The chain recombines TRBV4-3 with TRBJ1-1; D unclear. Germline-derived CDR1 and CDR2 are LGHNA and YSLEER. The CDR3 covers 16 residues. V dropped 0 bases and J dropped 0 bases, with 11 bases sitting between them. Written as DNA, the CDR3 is TGCGCCAGCAGCCAAGATCAGGCAATCATGAACACTGAAGCTTTCTTT. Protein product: CASSQDQAIMNTEAFF.

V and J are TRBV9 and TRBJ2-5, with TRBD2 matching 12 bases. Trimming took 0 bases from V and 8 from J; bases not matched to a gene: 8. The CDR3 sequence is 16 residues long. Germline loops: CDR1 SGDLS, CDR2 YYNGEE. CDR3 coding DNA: TGTGCCAGCAGCGTAGGAACTAGCGGGGGGTTCGATACCCAGTACTTC. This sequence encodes CASSVGTSGGFDTQYF.

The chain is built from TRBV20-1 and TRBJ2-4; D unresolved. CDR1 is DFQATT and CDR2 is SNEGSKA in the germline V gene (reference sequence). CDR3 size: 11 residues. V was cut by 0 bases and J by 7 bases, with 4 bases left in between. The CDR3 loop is CSARESNIQYF. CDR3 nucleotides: TGCAGTGCTAGAGAATCCAACATTCAGTACTTC.

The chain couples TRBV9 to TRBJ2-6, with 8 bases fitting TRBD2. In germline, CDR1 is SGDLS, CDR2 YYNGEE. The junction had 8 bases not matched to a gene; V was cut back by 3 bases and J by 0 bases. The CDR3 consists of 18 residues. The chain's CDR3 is CASSAYRGGSSGANVLTF. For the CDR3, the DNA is TGTGCCAGCAGCGCCTACCGGGGGGGTAGCTCTGGGGCCAACGTCCTGACTTTC.

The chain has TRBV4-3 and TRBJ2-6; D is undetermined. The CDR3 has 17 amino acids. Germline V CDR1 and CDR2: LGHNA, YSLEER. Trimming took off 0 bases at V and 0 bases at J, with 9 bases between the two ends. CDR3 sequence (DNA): TGCGCCAGCAGCCAAGATTTGAGTGGCTCTGGGGCCAACGTCCTGACTTTC. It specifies CASSQDLSGSGANVLTF.

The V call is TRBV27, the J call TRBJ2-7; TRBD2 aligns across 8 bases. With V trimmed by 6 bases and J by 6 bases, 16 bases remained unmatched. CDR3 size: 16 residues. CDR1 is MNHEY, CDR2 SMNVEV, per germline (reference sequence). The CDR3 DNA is TGTGCCAGCAGCCTCCCCGGCGGGAGGACATTAAGCGAGCAGTACTTC. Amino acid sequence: CASSLPGGRTLSEQYF.

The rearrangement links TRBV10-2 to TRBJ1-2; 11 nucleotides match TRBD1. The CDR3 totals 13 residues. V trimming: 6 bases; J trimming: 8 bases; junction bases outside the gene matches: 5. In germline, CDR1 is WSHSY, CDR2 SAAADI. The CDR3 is CASRGQGAEGYTF. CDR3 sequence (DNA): TGCGCCAGCAGAGGACAGGGGGCGGAGGGCTACACCTTC.

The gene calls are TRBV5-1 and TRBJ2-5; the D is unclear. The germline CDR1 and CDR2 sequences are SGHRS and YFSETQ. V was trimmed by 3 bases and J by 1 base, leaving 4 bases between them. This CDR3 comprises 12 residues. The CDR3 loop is CASSYSQETQYF. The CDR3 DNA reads TGCGCCAGCAGCTACTCCCAAGAGACCCAGTACTTC.